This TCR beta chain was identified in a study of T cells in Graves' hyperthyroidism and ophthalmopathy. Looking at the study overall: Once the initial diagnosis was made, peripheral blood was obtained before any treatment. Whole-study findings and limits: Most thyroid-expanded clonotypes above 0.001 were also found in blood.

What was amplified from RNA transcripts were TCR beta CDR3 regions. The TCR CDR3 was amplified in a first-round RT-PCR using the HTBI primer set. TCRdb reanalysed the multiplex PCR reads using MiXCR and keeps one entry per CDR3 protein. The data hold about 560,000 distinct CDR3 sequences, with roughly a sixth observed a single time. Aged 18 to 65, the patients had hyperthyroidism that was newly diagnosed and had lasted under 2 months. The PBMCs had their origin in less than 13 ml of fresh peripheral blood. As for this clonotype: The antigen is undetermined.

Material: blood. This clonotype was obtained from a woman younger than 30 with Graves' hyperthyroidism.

Here the CDR3 DNA reads TGTGCCATCAGGCCGACCACCCAGGGGGTTAACTATGGCTACACCTTC. It translates to CAIRPTTQGVNYGYTF. The V and J genes are TRBV10-3 and TRBJ1-2, with TRBD1 matching 7 bases. The trim removed 6 bases at V and 1 base at J, leaving 11 bases unmatched. This CDR3 spans 16 amino acids. Germline V gives CDR1 ENHRY, CDR2 SYGVKD.